This T cell receptor (beta chain) was observed in a study of beta chain features in type 1 diabetes. J was trimmed by 9 bases and V by 1 base; bases with no gene match: 7. Looked up from germline, CDR1 is SGHNT and CDR2 is YYREEE (reference sequence). CDR3 size: 15 residues. Isolated RNA was reverse transcribed in full, so expressed TCRB transcripts were sequenced. Method: immunoSEQ multiplex PCR; TCRdb's copy keeps in-frame clones and lacks some. Here the sample spans over 100,000 clones, 40% being singletons. Findings of the study overall: Reduced insertions and increased deletions marked VDJ junctions in type 1 diabetes patients.

For this clone: Its cognate antigen is unknown.

This TCR derives from a woman between 18 and 29 years old in good health. The sample consisted of stem cell memory CD4+ T cells from blood. The chain combines TRBV5-4 with TRBJ2-1, with 10 bases aligning to TRBD2. This CDR3 reads CASSLLGLATGEQFF. In DNA, the CDR3 is TGTGCCAGCAGCTTGTTGGGACTAGCGACGGGTGAGCAGTTCTTC.